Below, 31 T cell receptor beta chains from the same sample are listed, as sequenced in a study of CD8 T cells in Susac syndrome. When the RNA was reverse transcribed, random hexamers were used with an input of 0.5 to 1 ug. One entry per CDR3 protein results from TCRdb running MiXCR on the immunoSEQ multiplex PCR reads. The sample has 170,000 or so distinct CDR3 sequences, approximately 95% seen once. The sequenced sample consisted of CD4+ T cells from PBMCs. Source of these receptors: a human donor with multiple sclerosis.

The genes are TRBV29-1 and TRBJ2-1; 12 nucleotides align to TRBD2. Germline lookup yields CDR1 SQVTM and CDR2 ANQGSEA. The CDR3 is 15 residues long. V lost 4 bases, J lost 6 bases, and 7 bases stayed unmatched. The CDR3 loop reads CSVVRLAGEANEQFF. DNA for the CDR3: TGCAGCGTTGTCAGACTAGCGGGGGAGGCCAATGAGCAGTTCTTC.

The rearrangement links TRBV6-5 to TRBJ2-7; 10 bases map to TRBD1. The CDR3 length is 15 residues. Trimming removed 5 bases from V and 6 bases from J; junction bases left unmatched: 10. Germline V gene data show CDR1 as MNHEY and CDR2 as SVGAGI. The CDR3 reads CASSGSGTGEGEQYF. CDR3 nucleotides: TGTGCCAGCAGTGGTTCCGGGACAGGGGAAGGCGAGCAGTACTTC.

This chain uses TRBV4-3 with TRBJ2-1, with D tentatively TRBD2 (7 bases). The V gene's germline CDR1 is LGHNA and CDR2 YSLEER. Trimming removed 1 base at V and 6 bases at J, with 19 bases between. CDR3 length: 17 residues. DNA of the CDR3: TGCGCCAGCAGCCAAGCGGGGGGCTCAACCGTATTCAATGAGCAGTTCTTC. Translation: CASSQAGGSTVFNEQFF.

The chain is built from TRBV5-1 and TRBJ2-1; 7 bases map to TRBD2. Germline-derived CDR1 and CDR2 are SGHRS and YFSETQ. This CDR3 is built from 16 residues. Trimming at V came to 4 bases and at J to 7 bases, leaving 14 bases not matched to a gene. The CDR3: CASSQEAGFGRNEQFF. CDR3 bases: TGCGCCAGCAGCCAGGAAGCGGGATTTGGGAGAAATGAGCAGTTCTTC.

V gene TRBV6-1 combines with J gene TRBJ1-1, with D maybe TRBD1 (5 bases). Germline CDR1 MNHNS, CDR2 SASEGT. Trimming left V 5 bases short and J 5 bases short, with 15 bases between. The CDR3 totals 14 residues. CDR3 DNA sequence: TGTGCCAGCAGTCGGGTCCCGGGGCGGACTGAAGCTTTCTTT. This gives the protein CASSRVPGRTEAFF.

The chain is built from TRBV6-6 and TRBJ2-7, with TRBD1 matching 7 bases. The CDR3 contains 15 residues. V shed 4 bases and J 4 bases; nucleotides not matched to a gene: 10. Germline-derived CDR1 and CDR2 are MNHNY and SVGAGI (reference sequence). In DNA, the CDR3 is TGTGCCAGCAGTTCGTCGACAGGGTTCGGATACGAGCAGTACTTC. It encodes CASSSSTGFGYEQYF.

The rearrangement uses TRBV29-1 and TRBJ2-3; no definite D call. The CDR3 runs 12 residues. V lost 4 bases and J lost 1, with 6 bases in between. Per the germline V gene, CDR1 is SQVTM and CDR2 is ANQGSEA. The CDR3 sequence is CSVVARTDTQYF. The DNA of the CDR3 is TGCAGCGTTGTTGCCCGCACAGATACGCAGTATTTT.

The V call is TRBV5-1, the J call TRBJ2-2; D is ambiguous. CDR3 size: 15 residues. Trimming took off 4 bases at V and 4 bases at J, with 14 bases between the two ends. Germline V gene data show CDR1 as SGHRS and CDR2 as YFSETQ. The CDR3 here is CASSLGVGVTGELFF. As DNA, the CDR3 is TGCGCCAGCAGCCTTGGAGTGGGCGTCACCGGGGAGCTGTTTTTT.

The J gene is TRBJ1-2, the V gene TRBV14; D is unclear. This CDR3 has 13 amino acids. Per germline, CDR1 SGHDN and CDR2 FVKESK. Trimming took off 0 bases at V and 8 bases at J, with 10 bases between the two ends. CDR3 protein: CASSQDRWRGYTF. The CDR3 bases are TGTGCCAGCAGCCAAGATAGGTGGCGGGGCTACACCTTC.

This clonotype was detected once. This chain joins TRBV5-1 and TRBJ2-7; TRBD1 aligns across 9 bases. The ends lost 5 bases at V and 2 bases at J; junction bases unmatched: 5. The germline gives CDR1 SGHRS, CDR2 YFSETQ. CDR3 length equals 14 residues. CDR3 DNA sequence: TGCGCCAGCAGTACCGGGACAGGGCCCTACGAGCAGTACTTC. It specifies CASSTGTGPYEQYF.

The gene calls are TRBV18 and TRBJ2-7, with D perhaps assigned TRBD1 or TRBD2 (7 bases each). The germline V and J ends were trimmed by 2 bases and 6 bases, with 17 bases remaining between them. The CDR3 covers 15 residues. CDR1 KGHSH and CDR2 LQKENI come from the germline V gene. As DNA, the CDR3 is TGTGCCAGCTCACCATTGGCCCAGGGGGAGGGCGAGCAGTACTTC. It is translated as CASSPLAQGEGEQYF.

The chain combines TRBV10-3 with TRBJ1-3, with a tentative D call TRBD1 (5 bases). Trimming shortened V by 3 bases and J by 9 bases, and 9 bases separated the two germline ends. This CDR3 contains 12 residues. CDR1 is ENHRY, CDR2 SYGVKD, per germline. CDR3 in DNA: TGTGCCATCAGTGAAGGCGGGGGCACCATATATTTT. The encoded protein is CAISEGGGTIYF.

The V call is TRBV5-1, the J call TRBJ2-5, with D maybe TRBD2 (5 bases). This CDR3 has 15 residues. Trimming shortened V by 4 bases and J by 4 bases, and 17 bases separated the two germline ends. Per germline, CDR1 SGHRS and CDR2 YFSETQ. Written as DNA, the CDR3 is TGCGCCAGCAGCCCGGGAACGCCGAGGAGAGAGACCCAGTACTTC. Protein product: CASSPGTPRRETQYF.

CDR3 region: CASSLRLAGTGELFF. CDR3 DNA: TGTGCCAGCAGTCTGAGACTAGCGGGGACCGGGGAGCTGTTTTTT. The J gene is TRBJ2-2, the V gene TRBV28, with 11 bases aligning to TRBD2. Germline V CDR1 and CDR2: MDHEN, SYDVKM. CDR3 length: 15 amino acids. V lost 5 bases and J lost 5; bases outside the gene matches: 4.

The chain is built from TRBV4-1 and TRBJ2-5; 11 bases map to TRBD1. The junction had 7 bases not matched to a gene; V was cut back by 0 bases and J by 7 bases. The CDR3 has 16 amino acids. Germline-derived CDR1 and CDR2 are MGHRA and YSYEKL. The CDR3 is CASSQEDRGRLGTQYF. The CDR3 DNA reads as TGCGCCAGCAGCCAAGAGGACAGGGGGCGGTTGGGGACCCAGTACTTC.

This CDR3 is CSAGTGHGYTF. The DNA of the CDR3 is TGCAGCGCCGGGACAGGGCATGGCTACACCTTC. J is TRBJ1-2 and V is TRBV29-1; 9 bases match TRBD1. The germline V gene has CDR1 SQVTM and CDR2 ANQGSEA. The CDR3 consists of 11 residues. The ends lost 7 bases at V and 6 bases at J; junction bases unmatched: 3.

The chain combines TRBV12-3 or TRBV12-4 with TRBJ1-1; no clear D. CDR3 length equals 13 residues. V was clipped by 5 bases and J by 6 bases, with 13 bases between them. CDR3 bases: TGTGCCAGCAGTCTCTGGACGTCCGCTGAAGCTTTCTTT. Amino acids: CASSLWTSAEAFF.

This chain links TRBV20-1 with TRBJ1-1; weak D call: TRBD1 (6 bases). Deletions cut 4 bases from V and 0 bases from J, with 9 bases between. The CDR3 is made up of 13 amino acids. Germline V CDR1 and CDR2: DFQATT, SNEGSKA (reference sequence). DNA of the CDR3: TGCAGTGCTATGGGACACCTGAACACTGAAGCTTTCTTT. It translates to CSAMGHLNTEAFF.

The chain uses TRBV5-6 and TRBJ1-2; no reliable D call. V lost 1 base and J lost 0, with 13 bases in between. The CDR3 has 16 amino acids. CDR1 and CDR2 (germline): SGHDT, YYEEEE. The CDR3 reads CASSLSKTTSNYGYTF. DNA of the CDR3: TGTGCCAGCAGCTTGTCCAAGACTACGTCTAACTATGGCTACACCTTC.

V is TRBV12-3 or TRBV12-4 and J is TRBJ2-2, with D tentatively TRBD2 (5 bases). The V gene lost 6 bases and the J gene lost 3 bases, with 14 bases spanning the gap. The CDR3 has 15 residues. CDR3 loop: CASSPPGSYTGELFF. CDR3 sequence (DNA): TGTGCCAGCAGCCCCCCGGGAAGTTACACCGGGGAGCTGTTTTTT.

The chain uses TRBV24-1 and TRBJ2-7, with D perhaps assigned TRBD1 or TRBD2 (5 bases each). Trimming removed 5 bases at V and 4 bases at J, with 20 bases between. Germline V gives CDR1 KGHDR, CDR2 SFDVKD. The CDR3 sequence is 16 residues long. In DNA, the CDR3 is TGTGCCACCAGTGGCAGAGGAGGTAGGGGCCTTTACGAGCAGTACTTC. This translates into CATSGRGGRGLYEQYF.

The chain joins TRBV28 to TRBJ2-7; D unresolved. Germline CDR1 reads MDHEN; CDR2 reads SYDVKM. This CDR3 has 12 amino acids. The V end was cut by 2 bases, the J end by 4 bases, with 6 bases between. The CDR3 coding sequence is TGTGCCAGCAGTTTAGGGAAGTACGAGCAGTACTTC. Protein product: CASSLGKYEQYF.

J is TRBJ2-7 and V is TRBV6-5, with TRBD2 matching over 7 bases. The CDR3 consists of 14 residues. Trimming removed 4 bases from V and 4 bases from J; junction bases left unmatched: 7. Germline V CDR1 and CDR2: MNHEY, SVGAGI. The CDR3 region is CASSSPGSGYEQYF. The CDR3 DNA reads TGTGCCAGCAGTTCTCCGGGTAGCGGGTACGAGCAGTACTTC.

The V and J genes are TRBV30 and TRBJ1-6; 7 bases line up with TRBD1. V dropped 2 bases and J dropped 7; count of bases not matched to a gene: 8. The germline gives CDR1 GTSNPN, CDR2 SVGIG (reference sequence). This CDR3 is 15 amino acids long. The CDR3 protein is CAWSRNRGGNSPLHF. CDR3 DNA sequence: TGTGCCTGGAGTCGCAACAGGGGAGGCAATTCACCCCTCCACTTT.

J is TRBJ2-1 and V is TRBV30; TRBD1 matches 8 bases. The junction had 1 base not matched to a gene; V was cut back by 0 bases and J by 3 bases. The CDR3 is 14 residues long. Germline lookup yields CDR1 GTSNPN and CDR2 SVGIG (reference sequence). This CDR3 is CAWSVGTGYNEQFF. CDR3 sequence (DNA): TGTGCCTGGAGTGTAGGGACAGGCTACAATGAGCAGTTCTTC.

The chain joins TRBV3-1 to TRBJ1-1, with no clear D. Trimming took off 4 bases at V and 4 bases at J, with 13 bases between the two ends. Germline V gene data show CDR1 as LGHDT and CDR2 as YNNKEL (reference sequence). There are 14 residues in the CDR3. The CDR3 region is CASSPGIHPTEAFF. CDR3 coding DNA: TGTGCCAGCAGCCCGGGGATTCACCCCACTGAAGCTTTCTTT.

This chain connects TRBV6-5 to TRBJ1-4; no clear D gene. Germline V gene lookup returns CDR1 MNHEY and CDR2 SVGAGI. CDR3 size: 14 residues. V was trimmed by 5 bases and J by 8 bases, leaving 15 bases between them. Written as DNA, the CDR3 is TGTGCCAGCAGTGAAGACCTGAGGAAGGAAAAACTGTTTTTT. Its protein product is CASSEDLRKEKLFF.

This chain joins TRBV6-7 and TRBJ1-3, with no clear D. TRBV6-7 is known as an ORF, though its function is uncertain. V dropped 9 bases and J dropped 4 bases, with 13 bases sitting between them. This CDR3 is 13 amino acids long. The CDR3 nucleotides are TGTGCCAGAGGGTCAAGCTTCGGAAACACCATATATTTT. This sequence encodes CARGSSFGNTIYF.

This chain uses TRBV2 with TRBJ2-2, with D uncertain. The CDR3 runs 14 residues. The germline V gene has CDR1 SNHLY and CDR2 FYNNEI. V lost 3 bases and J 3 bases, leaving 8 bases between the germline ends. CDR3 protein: CASSEDLDTGELFF. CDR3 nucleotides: TGTGCCAGCAGTGAGGATCTAGACACCGGGGAGCTGTTTTTT. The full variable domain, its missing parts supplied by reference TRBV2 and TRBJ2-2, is EPEVTQTPSHQVTQMGQEVILRCVPISNHLYFYWYRQILGQKVEFLVSFYNNEISEKSEIFDDQFSVERPDGSNFTLKIRSTKLEDSAMYFCASSEDLDTGELFFGEGSRLTVL.

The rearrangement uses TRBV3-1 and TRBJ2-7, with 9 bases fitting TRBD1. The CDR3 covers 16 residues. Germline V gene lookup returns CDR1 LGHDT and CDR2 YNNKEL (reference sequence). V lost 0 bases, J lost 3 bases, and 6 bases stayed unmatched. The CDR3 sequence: CASSQDGRTGDYEQYF. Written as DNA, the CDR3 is TGTGCCAGCAGCCAAGATGGGCGGACAGGGGACTACGAGCAGTACTTC.

CDR3 protein: CAWSRRLKETQYF. CDR3 coding DNA: TGTGCCTGGAGTCGCAGGTTGAAAGAGACCCAGTACTTC. The rearrangement uses TRBV30 and TRBJ2-5; D is undetermined. This CDR3 comprises 13 residues. CDR1 and CDR2 (germline): GTSNPN, SVGIG (reference sequence). Trimming pared 2 bases from V and 3 bases from J, leaving 10 bases between.